One sample yielded the 3 T cell receptor beta chains listed below, sequenced in a study of vaccination and CD4 T cells after COVID-19. Regarding treatment: roughly ten-day PBMC culture with coronavirus spike peptide pools or control peptides (ViraFEST assay). These receptors' antigens are unknown. With the Oncomine TCR Beta short-read assay, DNA from cultured CD4+ T cells was sequenced. Each CDR3 protein is one row after TCRdb ran MiXCR on the PCR reads. Of roughly 18,000 distinct CDR3 sequences in the sample, about 70% are singletons; the top ten hold less than 7%. What was sequenced was CD4+ T cells from blood, cultured in vitro. The receptors here all came from a human donor who had recovered from COVID-19.

The chain has TRBV20-1 and TRBJ1-3; D is perhaps TRBD1 (5 bases). Germline V gene lookup returns CDR1 DFQATT and CDR2 SNEGSKA (reference sequence). The CDR3 length is 12 residues. V lost 3 bases and J lost 2, with 5 bases in between. DNA for the CDR3: TGCAGTGCTAGGGGACCTGGAAACACCATATATTTT. Protein product: CSARGPGNTIYF.

This chain uses TRBV6-1 with TRBJ2-7; 7 nucleotides match TRBD2. Germline V gene lookup returns CDR1 MNHNS and CDR2 SASEGT. V lost 5 bases, J lost 4 bases, and 14 bases stayed unmatched. This CDR3 is built from 16 residues. CDR3 in amino acids: CASSPPIAGGRYEQYF. CDR3 nucleotides: TGTGCCAGCAGTCCTCCAATAGCGGGTGGTAGGTACGAGCAGTACTTC.

This clonotype occurred a few times. The rearrangement links TRBV7-3 to TRBJ1-1; TRBD1 matches 8 bases. This CDR3 is built from 14 residues. From germline, CDR1 is SGHTA and CDR2 FQGTGA. Unmatched junction bases numbered 0, after V lost 3 bases and J lost 0 bases. The CDR3 DNA sequence: TGTGCCAGCAGCTTGACAGGGGTGAACACTGAAGCTTTCTTT. The encoded protein is CASSLTGVNTEAFF.